These T cell receptor beta chains were read from a single sample in a study of PD-L1 blockade in urothelial cancer. Only in-frame clones appear in the TCRdb table, and some are missing; sequencing was by immunoSEQ multiplex PCR. This table has fewer than 50,000 clones, around nine tenths appearing once. The sample consisted of PBMCs, taken around atezolizumab (anti-PD-L1) treatment. Source of these receptors: a man aged 55 to 70 with urothelial cancer. The CDR3 runs from the conserved cysteine through the conserved F or W. Each record gives: J gene, V gene, clone size, D gene, CDR3 protein, CDR3 DNA. D genes are given only for firm matches. Expanded clones are given a class, and other clones once, few, many or no size at all.

j_call: TRBJ2-1; v_call: TRBV5-1; clone_size: .; d_call: TRBD2; cdr3_aa: CASSLAVAGGSEQFF; cdr3_nt: TGCGCCAGCAGCTTGGCGGTAGCGGGGGGTAGTGAGCAGTTCTTC
j_call: TRBJ2-2; v_call: TRBV28; clone_size: .; d_call: .; cdr3_aa: CASSLGGGKTGELFF; cdr3_nt: TGTGCCAGCAGTTTGGGAGGAGGGAAAACCGGGGAGCTGTTTTTT
j_call: TRBJ2-5; v_call: TRBV7-7; clone_size: .; d_call: TRBD2; cdr3_aa: CASSLQTSGGWETQYF; cdr3_nt: TGTGCTAGCAGCTTGCAGACTAGCGGGGGTTGGGAGACCCAGTACTTC
j_call: TRBJ2-6; v_call: TRBV28; clone_size: .; d_call: TRBD1; cdr3_aa: CASTQTGAYSGANVLTF; cdr3_nt: TGTGCCAGCACCCAGACAGGGGCCTACTCTGGGGCCAACGTCCTGACTTTC
j_call: TRBJ2-1; v_call: TRBV5-6; clone_size: .; d_call: .; cdr3_aa: CASSLGRIHYNEQFF; cdr3_nt: TGTGCCAGCAGCTTGGGCAGGATTCATTACAATGAGCAGTTCTTC
j_call: TRBJ1-3; v_call: TRBV7-2; clone_size: .; d_call: TRBD1; cdr3_aa: CASSQRQGQSGNTIYF; cdr3_nt: TGTGCCAGCAGCCAAAGACAGGGCCAGTCTGGAAACACCATATATTTT
j_call: TRBJ2-7; v_call: TRBV11-2; clone_size: .; d_call: .; cdr3_aa: CASSLAAGDYEQYF; cdr3_nt: TGTGCCAGCAGCTTAGCGGCTGGAGACTACGAGCAGTACTTC
j_call: TRBJ1-2; v_call: TRBV5-4; clone_size: .; d_call: .; cdr3_aa: CASSNAPARRYGYTF; cdr3_nt: TGTGCCAGCAGCAACGCCCCCGCCAGGAGGTATGGCTACACCTTC
j_call: TRBJ1-6; v_call: TRBV5-4; clone_size: few; d_call: .; cdr3_aa: CASSLDADSPLHF; cdr3_nt: TGTGCCAGCAGCTTGGACGCGGATTCACCCCTCCACTTT
j_call: TRBJ2-7; v_call: TRBV11-2; clone_size: .; d_call: TRBD2; cdr3_aa: CASSKRSRGVLSITYEQYF; cdr3_nt: TGTGCCAGCAGCAAGAGGTCTCGGGGGGTCCTCTCGATTACCTACGAGCAGTACTTC
j_call: TRBJ2-4; v_call: TRBV5-1; clone_size: few; d_call: TRBD1; cdr3_aa: CASSAERTGGNIQYF; cdr3_nt: TGCGCCAGCAGCGCAGAGAGGACAGGGGGAAACATTCAGTACTTC
j_call: TRBJ2-5; v_call: TRBV7-2; clone_size: .; d_call: TRBD2; cdr3_aa: CASSPQPPRLAGQETQYF; cdr3_nt: TGTGCCAGCAGCCCACAGCCACCCCGACTAGCGGGACAGGAGACCCAGTACTTC
j_call: TRBJ1-3; v_call: TRBV13; clone_size: .; d_call: .; cdr3_aa: CASSLGGSGNTIYF; cdr3_nt: TGTGCCAGCAGCTTAGGCGGTTCTGGAAACACCATATATTTT
j_call: TRBJ1-2; v_call: TRBV7-2; clone_size: .; d_call: TRBD1; cdr3_aa: CASSFAEGARGYTF; cdr3_nt: TGTGCCAGCAGCTTCGCGGAGGGGGCTCGTGGCTACACCTTC
j_call: TRBJ2-1; v_call: TRBV7-3; clone_size: .; d_call: TRBD1; cdr3_aa: CASSPYGRGQTLYNEQFF; cdr3_nt: TGTGCCAGCAGCCCTTACGGAAGGGGACAGACTTTATACAATGAGCAGTTCTTC
j_call: TRBJ2-7; v_call: TRBV27; clone_size: .; d_call: TRBD1; cdr3_aa: CASSPLQGAIPYEQYF; cdr3_nt: TGTGCCAGCAGCCCACTTCAGGGGGCAATCCCCTACGAGCAGTACTTC
j_call: TRBJ2-5; v_call: TRBV11-3; clone_size: .; d_call: .; cdr3_aa: CASSFSTGFQETQYF; cdr3_nt: TGTGCCAGCAGCTTCTCGACAGGCTTCCAAGAGACCCAGTACTTC
j_call: TRBJ1-4; v_call: TRBV14; clone_size: .; d_call: .; cdr3_aa: CASSQRSREKLFF; cdr3_nt: TGTGCCAGCAGCCAAAGGAGTCGGGAAAAACTGTTTTTT
j_call: TRBJ2-1; v_call: TRBV4-2; clone_size: .; d_call: .; cdr3_aa: CASSQESRLSYNEQFF; cdr3_nt: TGTGCCAGCAGCCAAGAGTCCAGGCTCTCCTACAATGAGCAGTTCTTC
j_call: TRBJ2-3; v_call: TRBV19; clone_size: .; d_call: TRBD1; cdr3_aa: CASRQGGDTQYF; cdr3_nt: TGTGCCAGTAGACAGGGGGGTGATACGCAGTATTTT
j_call: TRBJ1-4; v_call: TRBV30; clone_size: .; d_call: TRBD1; cdr3_aa: CAWSPTGNNEKLFF; cdr3_nt: TGTGCCTGGAGCCCGACAGGGAATAATGAAAAACTGTTTTTT
j_call: TRBJ1-5; v_call: TRBV19; clone_size: .; d_call: TRBD1; cdr3_aa: CASSIAGTGLLMSNQPQHF; cdr3_nt: TGTGCCAGTAGTATAGCTGGGACAGGGTTGCTTATGAGCAATCAGCCCCAGCATTTT